The next 4 T cell receptor beta chains were all read from a single sample in a study of blood T cells in healthy people across ages. A second PCR of 7 to 11 cycles used a sample-barcoded 5' primer and a J-beta primer mix. TCRdb reanalysed the 5' RACE reads using MiXCR and keeps one entry per CDR3 protein. The sample has some 780,000 distinct CDR3 sequences; around three fifths are singletons. Sequencing was performed on blood. The origin of the receptors is a man aged 40-49 years in good health.

This chain links TRBV24-1 with TRBJ2-3; TRBD2 aligns across 11 bases. Per the germline V gene, CDR1 is KGHDR and CDR2 is SFDVKD. The V and J ends lost 5 bases and 5 bases, in that order; junction bases with no gene match: 5. The CDR3 is made up of 15 amino acids. The CDR3 region is CATSADTSGRDTQYF. The DNA of the CDR3 is TGTGCCACCAGTGCCGACACTAGCGGGAGAGATACGCAGTATTTT.

V is TRBV20-1 and J is TRBJ2-5; D perhaps matches TRBD2 (7 bases). Germline loops: CDR1 DFQATT, CDR2 SNEGSKA (reference sequence). CDR3 length equals 11 residues. V was clipped by 5 bases and J by 11 bases, with 15 bases between them. CDR3 nucleotide sequence: TGCAGTGCTTACGGGGGGCGGGAGCAGTACTTC. Encoded protein: CSAYGGREQYF.

The chain has TRBV4-3 and TRBJ2-7; D remains ambiguous. The V gene lost 6 bases and the J gene lost 2 bases, with 14 bases spanning the gap. The germline V gene encodes CDR1 LGHNA and CDR2 YSLEER. This CDR3 is built from 14 residues. CDR3 region: CASSSELGPYEQYF. CDR3 nucleotide sequence: TGCGCCAGCAGTTCCGAGCTAGGGCCCTACGAGCAGTACTTC.

This clonotype has a handful of counts. The chain links TRBV9 to TRBJ2-4; 10 bases are shared with TRBD2. CDR3 size: 14 residues. Unmatched junction bases numbered 4, after V lost 3 bases and J lost 7 bases. The germline V gene encodes CDR1 SGDLS and CDR2 YYNGEE. CDR3 nucleotide sequence: TGTGCCAGCAGCGCTAGCGGGAGAGGGAACATTCAGTACTTC. It encodes CASSASGRGNIQYF.